This T cell receptor beta chain derives from a study of early T cells in non-severe SARS-CoV-2 infection. The CDR3 runs to 14 residues. Germline CDR1 reads DFQATT; CDR2 reads SNEGSKA (reference sequence). Deletions cut 2 bases from V and 6 bases from J, with 13 bases between. In its sample, this clonotype was seen many times. Its antigen remains unknown. Study-wide results and limits: Anti-spike CD8 responses were favored by VDJdb matching, which missed private and CD4 specificities.

cDNA molecules, individually, were tagged with unique molecular identifiers. Each CDR3 protein is one row after TCRdb ran MiXCR on the 5' RACE reads. Altogether some 60,000 distinct CDR3 sequences are present, roughly 12% being singletons, with the ten largest covering around 3%. The genes are TRBV20-1 and TRBJ2-2; a weak D match, TRBD1 (6 bases). This clonotype was sampled from an adult who was a healthcare worker with PCR-confirmed SARS-CoV-2 infection or an uninfected control (not recorded which). Sequencing input: whole blood. CDR3 in DNA: TGCAGTGCTAGACTGGGGGCGCGGGCCGGGGAGCTGTTTTTT. It codes for CSARLGARAGELFF.